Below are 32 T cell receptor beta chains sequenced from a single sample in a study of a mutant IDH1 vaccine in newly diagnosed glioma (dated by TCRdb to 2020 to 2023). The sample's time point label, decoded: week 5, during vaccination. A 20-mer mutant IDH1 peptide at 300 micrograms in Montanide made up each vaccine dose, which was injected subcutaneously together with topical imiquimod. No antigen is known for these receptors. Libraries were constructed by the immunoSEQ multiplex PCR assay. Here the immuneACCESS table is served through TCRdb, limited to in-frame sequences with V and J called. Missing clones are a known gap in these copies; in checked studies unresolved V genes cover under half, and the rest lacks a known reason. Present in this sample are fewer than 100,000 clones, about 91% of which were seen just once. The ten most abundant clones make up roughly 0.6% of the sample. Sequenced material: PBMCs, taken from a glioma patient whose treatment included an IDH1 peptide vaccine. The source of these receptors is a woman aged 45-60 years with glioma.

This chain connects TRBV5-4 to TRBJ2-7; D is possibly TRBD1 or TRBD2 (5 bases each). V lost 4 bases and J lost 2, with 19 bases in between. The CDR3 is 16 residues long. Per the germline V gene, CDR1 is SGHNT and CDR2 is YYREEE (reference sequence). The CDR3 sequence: CASSGTGTRATYEQYF. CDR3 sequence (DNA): TGTGCCAGCAGCGGCACCGGGACCAGAGCCACCTACGAGCAGTACTTC.

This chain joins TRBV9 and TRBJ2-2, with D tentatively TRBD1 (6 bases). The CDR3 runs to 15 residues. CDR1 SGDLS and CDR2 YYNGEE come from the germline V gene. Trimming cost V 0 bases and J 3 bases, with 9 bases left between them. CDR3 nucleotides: TGTGCCAGCAGCGTAGGGGGGCTCGACACCGGGGAGCTGTTTTTT. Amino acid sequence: CASSVGGLDTGELFF.

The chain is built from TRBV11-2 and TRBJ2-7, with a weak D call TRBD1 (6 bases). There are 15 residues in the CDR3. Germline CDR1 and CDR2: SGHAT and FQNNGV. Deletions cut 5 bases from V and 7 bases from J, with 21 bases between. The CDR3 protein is CASSPIRGRVGEQYF. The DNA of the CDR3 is TGTGCCAGCAGCCCTATCAGGGGCCGCGTGGGAGAGCAGTACTTC. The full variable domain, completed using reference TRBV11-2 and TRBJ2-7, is EAGVAQSPRYKIIEKRQSVAFWCNPISGHATLYWYQQILGQGPKLLIQFQNNGVVDDSQLPKDRFSAERLKGVDSTLKIQPAKLEDSAVYLCASSPIRGRVGEQYFGPGTRLTVT.

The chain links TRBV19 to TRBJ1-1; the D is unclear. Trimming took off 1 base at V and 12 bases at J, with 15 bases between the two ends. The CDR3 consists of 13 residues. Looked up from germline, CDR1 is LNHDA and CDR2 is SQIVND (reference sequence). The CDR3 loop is CASSIGQWQSTFF. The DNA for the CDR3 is TGTGCCAGTAGTATAGGACAATGGCAGTCGACTTTCTTT.

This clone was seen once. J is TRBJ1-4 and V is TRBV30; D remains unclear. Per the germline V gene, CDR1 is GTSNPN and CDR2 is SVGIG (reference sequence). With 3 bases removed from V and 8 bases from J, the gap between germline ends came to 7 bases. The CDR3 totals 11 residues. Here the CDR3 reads CAWSGPEKLFF. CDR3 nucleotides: TGTGCCTGGAGCGGGCCAGAAAAACTGTTTTTT.

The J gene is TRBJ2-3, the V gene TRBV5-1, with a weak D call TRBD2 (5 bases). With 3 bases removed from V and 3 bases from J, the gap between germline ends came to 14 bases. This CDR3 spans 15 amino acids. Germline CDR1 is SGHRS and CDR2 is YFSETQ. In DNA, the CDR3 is TGCGCCAGCAGCTCGGGATATAGCTTAACAGATACGCAGTATTTT. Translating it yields CASSSGYSLTDTQYF.

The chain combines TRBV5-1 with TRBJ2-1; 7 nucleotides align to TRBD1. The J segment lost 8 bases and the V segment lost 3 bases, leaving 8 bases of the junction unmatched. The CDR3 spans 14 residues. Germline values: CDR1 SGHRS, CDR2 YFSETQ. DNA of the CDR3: TGCGCCAGCAGCTATGGACAGGTGGGGGATGAGCAGTTCTTC. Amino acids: CASSYGQVGDEQFF.

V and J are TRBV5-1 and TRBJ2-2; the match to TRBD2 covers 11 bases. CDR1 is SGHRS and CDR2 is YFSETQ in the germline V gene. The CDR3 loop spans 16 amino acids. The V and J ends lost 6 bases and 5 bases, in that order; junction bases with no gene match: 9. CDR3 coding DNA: TGCGCCAGCATGCCAACTAGCGGGAGAGGTACCGGGGAGCTGTTTTTT. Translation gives CASMPTSGRGTGELFF.

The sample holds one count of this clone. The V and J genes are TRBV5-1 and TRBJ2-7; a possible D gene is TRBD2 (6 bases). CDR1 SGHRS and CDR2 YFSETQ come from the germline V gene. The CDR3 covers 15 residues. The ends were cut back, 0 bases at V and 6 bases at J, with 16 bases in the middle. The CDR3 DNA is TGCGCCAGCAGCTTGGAATGGAGGGGAAGGCGCGAGCAGTACTTC. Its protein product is CASSLEWRGRREQYF.

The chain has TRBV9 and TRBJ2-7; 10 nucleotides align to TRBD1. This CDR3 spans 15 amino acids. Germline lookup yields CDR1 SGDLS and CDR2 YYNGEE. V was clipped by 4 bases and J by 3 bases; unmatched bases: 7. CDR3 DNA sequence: TGTGCCAGCAGCATATCGGACAGGGGGGTCTACGAGCAGTACTTC. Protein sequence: CASSISDRGVYEQYF.

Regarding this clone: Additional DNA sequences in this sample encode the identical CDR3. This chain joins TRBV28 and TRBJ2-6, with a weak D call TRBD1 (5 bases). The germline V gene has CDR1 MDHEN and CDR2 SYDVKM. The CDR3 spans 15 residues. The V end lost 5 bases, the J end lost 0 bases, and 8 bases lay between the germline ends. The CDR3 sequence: CASSPDSSGANVLTF. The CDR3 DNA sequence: TGTGCCAGCAGTCCTGACAGCTCTGGGGCCAACGTCCTGACTTTC.

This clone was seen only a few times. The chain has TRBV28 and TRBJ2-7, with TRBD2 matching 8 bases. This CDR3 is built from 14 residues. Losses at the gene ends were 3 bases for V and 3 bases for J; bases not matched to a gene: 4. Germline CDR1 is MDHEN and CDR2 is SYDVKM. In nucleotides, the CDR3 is TGTGCCAGCAGTTTGGGGACTAGATTCTACGAGCAGTACTTC. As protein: CASSLGTRFYEQYF. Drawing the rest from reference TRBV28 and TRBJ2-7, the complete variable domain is DVKVTQSSRYLVKRTGEKVFLECVQDMDHENMFWYRQDPGLGLRLIYFSYDVKMKEKGDIPEGYSVSREKKERFSLILESASTNQTSMYLCASSLGTRFYEQYFGPGTRLTVT.

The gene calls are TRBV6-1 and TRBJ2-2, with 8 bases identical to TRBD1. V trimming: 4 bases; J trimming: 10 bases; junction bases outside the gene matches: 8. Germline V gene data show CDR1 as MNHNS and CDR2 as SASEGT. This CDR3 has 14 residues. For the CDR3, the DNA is TGTGCCAGCAGTGCCTGGACAGGGCAGAAGGAGCTGTTTTTT. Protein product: CASSAWTGQKELFF.

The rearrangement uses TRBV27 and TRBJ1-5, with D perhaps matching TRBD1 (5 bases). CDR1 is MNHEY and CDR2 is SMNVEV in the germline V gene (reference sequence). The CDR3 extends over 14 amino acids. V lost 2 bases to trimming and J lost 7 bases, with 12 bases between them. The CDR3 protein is CASSLRQGRQPQHF. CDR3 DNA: TGTGCCAGCAGTTTACGGCAGGGTCGACAGCCCCAGCATTTT.

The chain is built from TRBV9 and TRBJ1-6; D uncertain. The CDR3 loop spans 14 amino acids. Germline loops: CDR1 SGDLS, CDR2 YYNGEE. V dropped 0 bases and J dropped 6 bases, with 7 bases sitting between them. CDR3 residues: CASSVGNGNSPLHF. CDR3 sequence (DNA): TGTGCCAGCAGCGTAGGGAACGGTAATTCACCCCTCCACTTT.

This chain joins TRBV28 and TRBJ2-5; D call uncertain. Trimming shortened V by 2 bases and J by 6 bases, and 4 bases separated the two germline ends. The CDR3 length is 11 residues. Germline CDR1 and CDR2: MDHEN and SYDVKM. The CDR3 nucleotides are TGTGCCAGCAGTTTAGTGCAGACCCAGTACTTC. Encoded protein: CASSLVQTQYF.

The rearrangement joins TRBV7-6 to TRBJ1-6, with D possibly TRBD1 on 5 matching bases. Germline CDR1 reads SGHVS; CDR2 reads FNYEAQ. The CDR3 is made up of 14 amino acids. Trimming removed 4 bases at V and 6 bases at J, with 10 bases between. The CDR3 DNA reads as TGTGCCAGCAGCTCACAGGAATTTAATTCACCCCTCCACTTT. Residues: CASSSQEFNSPLHF.

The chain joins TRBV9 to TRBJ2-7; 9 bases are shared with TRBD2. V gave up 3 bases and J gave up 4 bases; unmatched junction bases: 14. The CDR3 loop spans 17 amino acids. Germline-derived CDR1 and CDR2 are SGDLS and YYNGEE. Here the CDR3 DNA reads TGTGCCAGCAGCGGGGGGCCTAGCGGGACTCCCAAGTACGAGCAGTACTTC. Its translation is CASSGGPSGTPKYEQYF.

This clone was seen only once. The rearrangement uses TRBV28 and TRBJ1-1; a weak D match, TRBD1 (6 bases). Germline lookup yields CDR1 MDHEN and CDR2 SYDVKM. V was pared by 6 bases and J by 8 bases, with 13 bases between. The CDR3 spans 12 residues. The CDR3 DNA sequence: TGTGCCAGCAGCATCGACAGGCGGGAAGCTTTCTTT. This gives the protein CASSIDRREAFF.

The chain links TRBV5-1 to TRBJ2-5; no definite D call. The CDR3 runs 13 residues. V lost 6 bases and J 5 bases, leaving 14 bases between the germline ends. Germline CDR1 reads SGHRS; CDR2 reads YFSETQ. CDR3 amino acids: CASTESGSETQYF. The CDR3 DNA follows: TGCGCCAGCACCGAATCCGGGTCGGAGACCCAGTACTTC.

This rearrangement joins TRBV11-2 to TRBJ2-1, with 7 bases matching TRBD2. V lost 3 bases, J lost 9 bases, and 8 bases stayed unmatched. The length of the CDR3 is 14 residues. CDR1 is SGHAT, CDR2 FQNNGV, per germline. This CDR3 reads CASSFRRETGEQFF. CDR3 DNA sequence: TGTGCCAGCAGCTTCAGGCGGGAGACTGGTGAGCAGTTCTTC. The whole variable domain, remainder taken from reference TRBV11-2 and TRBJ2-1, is EAGVAQSPRYKIIEKRQSVAFWCNPISGHATLYWYQQILGQGPKLLIQFQNNGVVDDSQLPKDRFSAERLKGVDSTLKIQPAKLEDSAVYLCASSFRRETGEQFFGPGTRLTVL.

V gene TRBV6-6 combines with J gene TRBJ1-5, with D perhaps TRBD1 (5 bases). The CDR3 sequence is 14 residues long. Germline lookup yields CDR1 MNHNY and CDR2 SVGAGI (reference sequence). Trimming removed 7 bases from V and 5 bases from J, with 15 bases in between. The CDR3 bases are TGTGCCAGCACCCTAGCGGGAGGGGATCAGCCCCAGCATTTT. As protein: CASTLAGGDQPQHF.

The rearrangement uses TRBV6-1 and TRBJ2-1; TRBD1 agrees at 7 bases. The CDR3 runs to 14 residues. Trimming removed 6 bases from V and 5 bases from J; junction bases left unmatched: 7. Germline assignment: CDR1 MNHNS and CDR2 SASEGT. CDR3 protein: CASRLGQFHNEQFF. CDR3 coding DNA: TGTGCCAGCAGGTTGGGACAGTTTCACAATGAGCAGTTCTTC.

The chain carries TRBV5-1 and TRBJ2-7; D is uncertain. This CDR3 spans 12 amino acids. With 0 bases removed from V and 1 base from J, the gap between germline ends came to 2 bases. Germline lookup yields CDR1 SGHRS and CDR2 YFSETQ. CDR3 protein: CASSLASYEQYF. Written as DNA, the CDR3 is TGCGCCAGCAGCTTGGCTTCCTACGAGCAGTACTTC.

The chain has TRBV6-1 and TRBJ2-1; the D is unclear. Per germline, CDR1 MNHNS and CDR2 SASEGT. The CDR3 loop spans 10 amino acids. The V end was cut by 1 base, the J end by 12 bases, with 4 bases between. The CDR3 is CASSEVGQFF. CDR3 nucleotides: TGTGCCAGCAGTGAAGTCGGGCAGTTCTTC.

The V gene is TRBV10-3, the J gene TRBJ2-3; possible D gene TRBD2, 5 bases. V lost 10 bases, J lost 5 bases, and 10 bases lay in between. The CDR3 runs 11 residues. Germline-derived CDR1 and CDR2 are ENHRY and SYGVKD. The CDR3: CATGGGDTQYF. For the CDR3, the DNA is TGTGCCACCGGAGGAGGAGATACGCAGTATTTT.

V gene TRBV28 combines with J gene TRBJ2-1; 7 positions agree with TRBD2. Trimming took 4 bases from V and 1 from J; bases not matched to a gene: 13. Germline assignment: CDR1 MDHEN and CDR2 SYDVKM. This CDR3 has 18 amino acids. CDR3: CASSSPLGRETSYNEQFF. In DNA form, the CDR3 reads TGTGCCAGCAGTTCTCCTCTAGGGCGGGAGACTTCCTACAATGAGCAGTTCTTC.

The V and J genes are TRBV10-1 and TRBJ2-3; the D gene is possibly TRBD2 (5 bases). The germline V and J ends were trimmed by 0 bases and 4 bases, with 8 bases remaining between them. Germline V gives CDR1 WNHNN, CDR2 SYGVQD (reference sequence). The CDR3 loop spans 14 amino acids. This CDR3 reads CASSESPSSDTQYF. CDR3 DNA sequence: TGCGCCAGCAGTGAGTCTCCTAGCTCAGATACGCAGTATTTT.

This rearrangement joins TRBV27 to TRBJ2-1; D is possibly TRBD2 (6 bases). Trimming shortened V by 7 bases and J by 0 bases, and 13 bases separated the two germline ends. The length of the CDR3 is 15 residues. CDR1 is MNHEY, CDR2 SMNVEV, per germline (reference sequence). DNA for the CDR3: TGTGCCAGCACCCGCGGGGTTAGCTCCTACAATGAGCAGTTCTTC. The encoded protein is CASTRGVSSYNEQFF.

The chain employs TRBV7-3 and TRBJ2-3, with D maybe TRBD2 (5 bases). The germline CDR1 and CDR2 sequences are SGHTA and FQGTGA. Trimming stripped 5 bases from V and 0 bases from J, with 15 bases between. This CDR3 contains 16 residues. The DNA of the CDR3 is TGTGCCAGCAGCCCCAGGCGGGCCTTAAGCACAGATACGCAGTATTTT. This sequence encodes CASSPRRALSTDTQYF.

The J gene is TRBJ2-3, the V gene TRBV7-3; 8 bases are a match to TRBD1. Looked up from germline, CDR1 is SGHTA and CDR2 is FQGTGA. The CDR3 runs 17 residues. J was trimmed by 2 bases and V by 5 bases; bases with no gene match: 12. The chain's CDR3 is CASSGTLDRGATDTQYF. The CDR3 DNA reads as TGTGCCAGCAGCGGTACTTTAGACAGGGGAGCCACAGATACGCAGTATTTT. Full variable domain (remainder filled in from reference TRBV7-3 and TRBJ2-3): GAGVSQTPSNKVTEKGKYVELRCDPISGHTALYWYRQSLGQGPEFLIYFQGTGAADDSGLPNDRFFAVRPEGSVSTLKIQRTERGDSAVYLCASSGTLDRGATDTQYFGPGTRLTVL.

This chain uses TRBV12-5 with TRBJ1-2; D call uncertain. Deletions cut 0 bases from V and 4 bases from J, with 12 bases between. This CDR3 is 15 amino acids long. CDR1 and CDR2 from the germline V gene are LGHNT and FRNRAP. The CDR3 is CASGLVLEGAYGYTF. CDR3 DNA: TGTGCTAGTGGTTTGGTACTGGAGGGAGCCTATGGCTACACCTTC.